The sequence of this T cell receptor beta chain was determined in a study of blood T cells in healthy people across ages. In regard to this clonotype: A read error may explain this, as a much larger clone is one base away.

PCR was performed a second time for about 6 to 12 cycles using a sample-barcoded 5' primer and a J-beta primer mix. Each CDR3 protein is one row after TCRdb ran MiXCR on the 5' RACE reads. The profile shows hundreds of thousands of distinct CDR3 sequences, around 52% of them singletons. The TCR originated in a woman of 80 years or more in good health. The sequenced sample was blood.

The DNA for the CDR3 is TGTGCCAGCAGCCTCGGGACTACTTTCTACAATGAGCAGTTCTTC. Translating it yields CASSLGTTFYNEQFF. This chain connects TRBV27 to TRBJ2-1, with 7 bases aligning to TRBD2. The CDR3 is 15 amino acids. The V gene's germline CDR1 is MNHEY and CDR2 SMNVEV (reference sequence). The V segment lost 6 bases and the J segment 3 bases; nucleotides outside the gene matches: 8.